This is a list of T cell receptor beta chains from one sample in a study of cytomegalovirus exposure and HLA in healthy donors. Assay used: immunoSEQ multiplex PCR; TCRdb lists only in-frame clones, some missing. The sample lists 130,000 or so clones, around 82% occurring once. What was sequenced was PBMCs. These TCRs come from a young man in good health and CMV-seropositive. Both conserved end residues are part of each CDR3. D genes are given only for firm matches. Clone size is shown for a subset of rows, as once, few, many or a class of expanded clone.

>TRBJ1-5|TRBV2|.|.|15
TGTGCCAGCAGTGAAGGGACAGCCCTCAATCAGCCCCAGCATTTT
CASSEGTALNQPQHF
>TRBJ1-1|TRBV29-1|TRBD1|once|17
TGCAGCGTTGTAGGGTCACACACAGGGGTCAAAAACACTGAAGCTTTCTTT
CSVVGSHTGVKNTEAFF
>TRBJ1-2|TRBV6-1|.|.|15
TGTGCCAGCTGCATCGGGGAGGATACGGCTTATGGCTACACCTTC
CASCIGEDTAYGYTF
>TRBJ2-7|TRBV7-6|TRBD1|.|15
TGTGCCAGCAGCTCGCCGGGACAGGGGGCGCGTGAGCAGTACTTC
CASSSPGQGAREQYF
>TRBJ2-1|TRBV14|TRBD2|.|16
TGTGCCAGCAGCGACTGGACTAGCGGGAGGGGTGATGAGCAGTTCTTC
CASSDWTSGRGDEQFF
>TRBJ1-2|TRBV7-2|.|few|13
TGTGCCAGCAGCTCAAGAGGATACTATGGCTACACCTTC
CASSSRGYYGYTF
>TRBJ2-1|TRBV6-1|.|once|15
TGTGCCAGCACTTCAACCGGGACTTCCTACAATGAGCAGTTCTTC
CASTSTGTSYNEQFF
>TRBJ1-6|TRBV28|TRBD1|.|15
TGTGCCAGCAGACTGGGACAGCTTCCAAATTCACCCCTCCACTTT
CASRLGQLPNSPLHF
>TRBJ1-4|TRBV28|.|.|14
TGTGCCAGCACCGTAGGTGGGGGCATTGAAAAACTGTTTTTT
CASTVGGGIEKLFF
>TRBJ2-1|TRBV4-1|TRBD2|few|16
TGCGCCAGCAGCGGTAGAAAAGCGGGAGTTGGTAATGAGCAGTTCTTC
CASSGRKAGVGNEQFF
>TRBJ2-2|TRBV29-1|.|.|11
TGCAGCGTTCTAGACACCGGGGAGCTGTTTTTT
CSVLDTGELFF
>TRBJ1-4|TRBV6-5|.|few|15
TGTGCCAGCAGTTACTTAGACAGCCTTAATGAAAAACTGTTTTTT
CASSYLDSLNEKLFF
>TRBJ2-3|TRBV27|TRBD2|.|16
TGTGCCAGCAGTTTATCGCTAGCGGGAGTGACAGATACGCAGTATTTT
CASSLSLAGVTDTQYF
>TRBJ2-7|TRBV5-4|TRBD2|.|15
TGTGCCAGCCGTTCCGCGGCGGGAGAGTACTACGAGCAGTACTTC
CASRSAAGEYYEQYF
>TRBJ2-2|TRBV5-1|TRBD1|few|15
TGCGCCAGCAGCTCTCGACAGGGTAGCACCGGGGAGCTGTTTTTT
CASSSRQGSTGELFF
>TRBJ2-7|TRBV5-1|.|.|14
TGCGCCAGCAGCTTTTGGCAGGGGGGACACGAGCAGTACTTC
CASSFWQGGHEQYF
>TRBJ2-7|TRBV28|TRBD2|.|20
TGTGCCAGCAGTCCCTGCGGGAGCCAGTACCACTTGGACGGGGACTACGAGCAGTACTTC
CASSPCGSQYHLDGDYEQYF
>TRBJ1-2|TRBV30|.|.|13
TGTGCCTGGAGTGGAGGGAGTAACTATGGCTACACCTTC
CAWSGGSNYGYTF
>TRBJ1-1|TRBV9|.|.|15
TGTGCCAGCAGCGCCTCAGGAGGGGCGGACACTGAAGCTTTCTTT
CASSASGGADTEAFF
>TRBJ1-4|TRBV6-5|.|few|14
TGTGCCAGCAGTCAGAGAGGAACTAATGAAAAACTGTTTTTT
CASSQRGTNEKLFF
>TRBJ2-1|TRBV29-1|TRBD2|.|15
TGCAGCGTTCTCACTAGCGGGAGGCCCCTAATTGAGCAGTTCTTC
CSVLTSGRPLIEQFF
>TRBJ1-2|TRBV15|.|few|16
TGTGCCACCAGCCTTAAAAAGGGGAGGTCAAATCTCGGCTACACCTTC
CATSLKKGRSNLGYTF
>TRBJ1-2|TRBV28|TRBD1|.|14
TGTGCCAGCAGTCCTTCGGGACAGGGATATGGCTACACCTTC
CASSPSGQGYGYTF
>TRBJ1-1|TRBV19|TRBD1|.|16
TGTGCCAGAAAGGGGGGACAGTCTTTAAGTTGGACTGAAGCTTTCTTT
CARKGGQSLSWTEAFF
>TRBJ1-3|TRBV7-6|TRBD1|.|16
TGTGCCAGCAGCTTAACAGGGGCCTCCTCTGGAAACACCATATATTTT
CASSLTGASSGNTIYF